This is a list of T cell receptor beta chains from one sample in a study of cytomegalovirus exposure and HLA in healthy donors. The repertoire was sequenced with immunoSEQ multiplex PCR; TCRdb's copy has only in-frame clones and lacks some. The sample lists approximately 40,000 clones, about 66% occurring once. What was sequenced was PBMCs. The origin of the receptors is a man in his fifties or sixties in good health and CMV-seropositive. CDR3s include the opening cysteine and the closing phenylalanine or tryptophan. Each record gives: clone size, V gene, D gene, J gene, CDR3 DNA, CDR3 protein. D genes are given only for firm matches. Where a row states a size, it is once, few, many or the class of an expanded clone; other rows omit it.

-	TRBV7-9	TRBD1	TRBJ2-7	TGTGCCAGCAGCCCAGACAGGGGGGTTTTAAGGCAGTACTTC	CASSPDRGVLRQYF
-	TRBV4-2	TRBD1	TRBJ2-2	TGTGCCAGCAGCCAAGAGAACAGGGGGCTGGGGGAGCTGTTTTTT	CASSQENRGLGELFF
once	TRBV5-1	-	TRBJ2-7	TGCGCCAGCAGCGGGGGGGGCAGCTCCTACGAGCAGTACTTC	CASSGGGSSYEQYF
-	TRBV2	TRBD1	TRBJ2-7	TGTGCCAGCAGTGTCGCAAGCCAGGGGGCAAAATTATCCTACGAGCAGTACTTC	CASSVASQGAKLSYEQYF
-	TRBV9	TRBD2	TRBJ2-5	TGTGCCAGCAGCGCCGGGACTAGCGGGGTCTTATTAGAGACCCAGTACTTC	CASSAGTSGVLLETQYF
-	TRBV7-7	TRBD1	TRBJ2-1	TGTGCCAGCAGCGCGGTAGGGGGCAGGGATGAGCAGTTCTTC	CASSAVGGRDEQFF
few	TRBV7-7	-	TRBJ2-5	TGTGCCAGCAGCCGCGGAGGTTACCAAGAGACCCAGTACTTC	CASSRGGYQETQYF
-	TRBV5-6	-	TRBJ2-5	TGTGCCAGCAGCTCCGTTCCCGAAGAGACCCAGTACTTC	CASSSVPEETQYF
-	TRBV30	TRBD2	TRBJ2-1	TGTGCCTGGAGTGTGGGGCTAGCGGGGGCAGAGGGGCAGTTCTTC	CAWSVGLAGAEGQFF
-	TRBV7-6	-	TRBJ1-2	TGTGCCAGCAGTCTAGGGGAGGCCTATGGCTACACCTTC	CASSLGEAYGYTF
-	TRBV5-4	TRBD2	TRBJ2-2	TGTGCCAGCAGCCCCCCCGGACTAGCGGGCGCCACCGGGGAGCTGTTTTTT	CASSPPGLAGATGELFF
few	TRBV19	-	TRBJ1-1	TGTGCCAGTAGTATCGAGGGCAAGAACACTGAAGCTTTCTTT	CASSIEGKNTEAFF
-	TRBV2	TRBD1	TRBJ1-2	TGTGCCAGCAGCCGACAGGGTGGCTACACCTTC	CASSRQGGYTF
-	TRBV28	-	TRBJ1-4	TGTGCCAGCAGTTCAAATGAAAAACTGTTTTTT	CASSSNEKLFF